This TCR beta chain stems from a study of cytomegalovirus exposure and HLA in healthy donors. Study-wide points: What a later analysis reportedly showed was that an Asian-associated ancestry cluster had fewer N-insertions than the approximately 700-donor mean. The classifier was said to identify cytomegalovirus status with high specificity and sensitivity. Reportedly, TCR beta sequences accurately predicted HLA-A and HLA-B alleles in most subjects.

Comments on this clone: The antigen is unknown.

Primers: 60 Vbeta forward and 13 Jbeta reverse. Sequencing was performed with immunoSEQ multiplex PCR; in TCRdb, only in-frame clones are kept and a portion is missing. Here the sample spans 120,000 or so clones, around 78% being singletons. The source is a young man in good health and CMV-seropositive. Specimen: PBMCs.

The CDR3, as DNA: TGTGCCAGCAGCTTCCGGAACACTGAAGCTTTCTTT. Translated, it gives CASSFRNTEAFF. This sequence joins TRBV7-9 and TRBJ1-1; no firm D call. V was trimmed by 3 bases and J by 1 base, leaving 3 bases between them. CDR3 length: 12 residues. Germline CDR1 SEHNR, CDR2 FQNEAQ (reference sequence).